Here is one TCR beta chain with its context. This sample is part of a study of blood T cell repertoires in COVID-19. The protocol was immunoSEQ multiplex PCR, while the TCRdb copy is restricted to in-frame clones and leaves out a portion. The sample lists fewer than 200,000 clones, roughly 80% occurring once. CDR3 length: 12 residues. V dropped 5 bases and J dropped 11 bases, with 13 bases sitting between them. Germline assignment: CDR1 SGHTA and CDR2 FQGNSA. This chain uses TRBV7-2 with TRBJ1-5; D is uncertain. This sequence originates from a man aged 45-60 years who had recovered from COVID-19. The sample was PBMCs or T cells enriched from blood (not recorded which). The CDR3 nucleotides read TGTGCCAGCAGCCAACCGGGAAGGACCCAGCATTTT. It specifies CASSQPGRTQHF. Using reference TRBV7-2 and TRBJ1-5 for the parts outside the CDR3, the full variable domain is GAGVSQSPSNKVTEKGKDVELRCDPISGHTALYWYRQSLGQGLEFLIYFQGNSAPDKSGLPSDRFSAERTGGSVSTLTIQRTQQEDSAVYLCASSQPGRTQHFGDGTRLSIL.